This TCR beta chain emerged from a study of blood T cell repertoires in COVID-19. This CDR3 has 17 residues. Deletions cut 4 bases from V and 5 bases from J, with 20 bases between. CDR1 is LGHNA and CDR2 is YNFKEQ in the germline V gene. The assay was immunoSEQ multiplex PCR, and TCRdb's table has in-frame clones only and misses some. Of approximately 250,000 clones listed, about 89% are singletons. The origin of this receptor is a man aged 40-55 years with active or convalescent COVID-19. V usage is TRBV4-2 and J usage is TRBJ2-2; possibly TRBD2 for D (5 bases). The sequenced material came from peripheral blood. The DNA for the CDR3 is TGTGCCAGCAGCCCCCTAAAGGTGCTAGCTGGGACCGGGGAGCTGTTTTTT. Translating gives CASSPLKVLAGTGELFF.